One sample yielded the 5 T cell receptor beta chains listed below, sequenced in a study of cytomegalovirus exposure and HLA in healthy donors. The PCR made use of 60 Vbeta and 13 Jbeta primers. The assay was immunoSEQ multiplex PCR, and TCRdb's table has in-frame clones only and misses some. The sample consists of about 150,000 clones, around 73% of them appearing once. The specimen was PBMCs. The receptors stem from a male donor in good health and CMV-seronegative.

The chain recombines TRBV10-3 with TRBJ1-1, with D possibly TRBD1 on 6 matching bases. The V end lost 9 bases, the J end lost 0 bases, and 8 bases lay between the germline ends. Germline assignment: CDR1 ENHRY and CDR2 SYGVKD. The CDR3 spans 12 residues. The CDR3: CAMGDMNTEAFF. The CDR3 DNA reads TGTGCCATGGGGGACATGAACACTGAAGCTTTCTTT.

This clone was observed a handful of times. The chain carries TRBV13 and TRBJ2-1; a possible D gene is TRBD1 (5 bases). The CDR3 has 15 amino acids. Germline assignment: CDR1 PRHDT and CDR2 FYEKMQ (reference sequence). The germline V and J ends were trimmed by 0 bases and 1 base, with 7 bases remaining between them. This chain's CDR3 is CASSLGAGSYNEQFF. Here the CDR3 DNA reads TGTGCCAGCAGCTTAGGAGCAGGGTCCTACAATGAGCAGTTCTTC.

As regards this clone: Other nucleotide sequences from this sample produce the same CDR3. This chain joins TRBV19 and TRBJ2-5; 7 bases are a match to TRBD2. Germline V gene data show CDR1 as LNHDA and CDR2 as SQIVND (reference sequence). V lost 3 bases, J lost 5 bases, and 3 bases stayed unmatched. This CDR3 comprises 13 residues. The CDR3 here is CASSMNGGETQYF. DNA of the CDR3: TGTGCCAGTAGTATGAACGGGGGGGAGACCCAGTACTTC. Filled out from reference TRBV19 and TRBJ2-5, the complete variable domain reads DGGITQSPKYLFRKEGQNVTLSCEQNLNHDAMYWYRQDPGQGLRLIYYSQIVNDFQKGDIAEGYSVSREKKESFPLTVTSAQKNPTAFYLCASSMNGGETQYFGPGTRLLVL.

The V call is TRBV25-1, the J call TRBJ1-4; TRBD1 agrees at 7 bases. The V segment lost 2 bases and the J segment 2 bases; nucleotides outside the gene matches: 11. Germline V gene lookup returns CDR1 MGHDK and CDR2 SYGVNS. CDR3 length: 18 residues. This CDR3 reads CASSEGLQGVSTNEKLFF. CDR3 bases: TGTGCCAGCAGTGAAGGCCTGCAGGGGGTCAGTACTAATGAAAAACTGTTTTTT.

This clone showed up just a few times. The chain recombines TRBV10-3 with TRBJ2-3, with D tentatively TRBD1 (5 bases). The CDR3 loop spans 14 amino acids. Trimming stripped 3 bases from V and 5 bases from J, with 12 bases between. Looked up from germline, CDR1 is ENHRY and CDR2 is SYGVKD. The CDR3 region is CAISDAGSEDTQYF. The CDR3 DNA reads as TGTGCCATCAGTGATGCAGGGTCCGAAGATACGCAGTATTTT.